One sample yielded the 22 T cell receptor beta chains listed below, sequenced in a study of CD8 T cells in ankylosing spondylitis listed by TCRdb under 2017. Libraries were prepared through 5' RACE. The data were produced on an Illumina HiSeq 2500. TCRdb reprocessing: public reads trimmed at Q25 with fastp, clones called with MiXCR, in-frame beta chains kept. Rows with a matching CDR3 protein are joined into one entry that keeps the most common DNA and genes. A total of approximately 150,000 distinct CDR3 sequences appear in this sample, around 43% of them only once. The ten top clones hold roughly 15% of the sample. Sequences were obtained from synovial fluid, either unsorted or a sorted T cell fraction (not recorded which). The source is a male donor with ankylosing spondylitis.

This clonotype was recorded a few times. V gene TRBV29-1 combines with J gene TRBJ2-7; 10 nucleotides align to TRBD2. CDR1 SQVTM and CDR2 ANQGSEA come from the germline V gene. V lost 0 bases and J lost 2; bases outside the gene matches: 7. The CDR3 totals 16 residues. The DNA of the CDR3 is TGCAGCGTTGAAGAACCTTCTAGCGGGAGTACCTACGAGCAGTACTTC. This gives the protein CSVEEPSSGSTYEQYF.

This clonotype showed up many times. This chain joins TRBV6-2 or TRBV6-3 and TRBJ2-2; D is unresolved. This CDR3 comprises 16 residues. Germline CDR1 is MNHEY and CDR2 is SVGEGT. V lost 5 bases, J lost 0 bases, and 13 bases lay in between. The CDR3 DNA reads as TGTGCCAGCAGTCCCCGTGGCCCTGCGAACACCGGGGAGCTGTTTTTT. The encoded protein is CASSPRGPANTGELFF.

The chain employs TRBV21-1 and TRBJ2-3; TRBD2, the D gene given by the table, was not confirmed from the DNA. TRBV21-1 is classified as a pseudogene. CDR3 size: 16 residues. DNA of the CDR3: TGTGCCAGCAGCCCAAGCCGGACTACCCTCACAGATACGCAGTATTTT. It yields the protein CASSPSRTTLTDTQYF.

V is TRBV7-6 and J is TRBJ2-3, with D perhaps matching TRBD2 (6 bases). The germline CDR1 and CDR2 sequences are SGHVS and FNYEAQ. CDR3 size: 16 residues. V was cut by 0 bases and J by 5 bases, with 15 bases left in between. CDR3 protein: CASSLAWSGDGDTQYF. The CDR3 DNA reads TGTGCCAGCAGCTTAGCGTGGTCGGGAGACGGAGATACGCAGTATTTT.

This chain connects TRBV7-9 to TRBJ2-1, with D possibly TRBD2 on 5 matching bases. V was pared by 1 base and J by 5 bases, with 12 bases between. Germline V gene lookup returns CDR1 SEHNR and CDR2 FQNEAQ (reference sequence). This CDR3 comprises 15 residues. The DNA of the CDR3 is TGTGCCAGCAGCTTAGAGTGGGAGAAGGACAATGAGCAGTTCTTC. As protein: CASSLEWEKDNEQFF.

CDR3 nucleotides: TGTGCCAGCAGTTACTCGAGGGGTTATAGGGTTTTGGAGCCCCAGCATTTT. Protein product: CASSYSRGYRVLEPQHF. The chain couples TRBV6-5 to TRBJ1-5, with D perhaps matching TRBD1 (5 bases). Germline values: CDR1 MNHEY, CDR2 SVGAGI. The length of the CDR3 is 17 residues. V was pared by 0 bases and J by 8 bases, with 20 bases between.

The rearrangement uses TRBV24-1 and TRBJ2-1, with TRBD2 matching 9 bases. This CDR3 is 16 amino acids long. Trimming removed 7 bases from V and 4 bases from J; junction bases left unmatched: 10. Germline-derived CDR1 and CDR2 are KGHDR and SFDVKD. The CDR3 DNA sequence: TGTGCCACCAGAGCGGGGGGCCCTTACCCATACAATGAGCAGTTCTTC. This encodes CATRAGGPYPYNEQFF.

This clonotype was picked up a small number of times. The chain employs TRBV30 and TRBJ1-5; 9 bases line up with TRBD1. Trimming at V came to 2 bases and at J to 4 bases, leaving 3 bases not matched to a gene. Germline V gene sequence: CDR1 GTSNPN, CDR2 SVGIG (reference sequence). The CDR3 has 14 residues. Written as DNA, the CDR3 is TGTGCCTGGAGTCAGGACAGGGGAAATCAGCCCCAGCATTTT. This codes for CAWSQDRGNQPQHF.

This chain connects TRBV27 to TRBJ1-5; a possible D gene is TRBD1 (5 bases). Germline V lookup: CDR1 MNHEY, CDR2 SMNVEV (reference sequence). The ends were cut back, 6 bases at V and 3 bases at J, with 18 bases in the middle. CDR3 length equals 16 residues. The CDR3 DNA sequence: TGTGCCAGCAGACCTGACAGACTGTTAAACAATCAGCCCCAGCATTTT. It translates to CASRPDRLLNNQPQHF.

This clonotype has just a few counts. The CDR3 DNA follows: TGTGCCAGCAGTTACCGGGACAACACTGAAGCTTTCTTT. It codes for CASSYRDNTEAFF. This rearrangement joins TRBV6-2 or TRBV6-3 to TRBJ1-1; D perhaps matches TRBD1 (5 bases). Germline-derived CDR1 and CDR2 are MNHEY and SVGEGT. V lost 2 bases, J lost 2 bases, and 6 bases lay in between. CDR3 size: 13 residues.

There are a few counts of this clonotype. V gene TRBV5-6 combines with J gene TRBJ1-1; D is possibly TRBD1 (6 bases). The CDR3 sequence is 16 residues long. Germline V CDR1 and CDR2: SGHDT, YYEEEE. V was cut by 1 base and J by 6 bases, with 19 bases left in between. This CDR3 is CASSLWSAGVSSEAFF. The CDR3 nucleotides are TGTGCCAGCAGCTTGTGGTCAGCAGGGGTGTCTTCTGAAGCTTTCTTT.

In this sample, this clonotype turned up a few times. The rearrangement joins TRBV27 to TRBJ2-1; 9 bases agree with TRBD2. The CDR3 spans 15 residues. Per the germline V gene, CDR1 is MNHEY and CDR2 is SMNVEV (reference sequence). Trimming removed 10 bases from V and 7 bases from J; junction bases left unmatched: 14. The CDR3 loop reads CATGGGDIYGNEQFF. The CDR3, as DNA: TGTGCCACCGGCGGGGGGGACATCTACGGGAATGAGCAGTTCTTC.

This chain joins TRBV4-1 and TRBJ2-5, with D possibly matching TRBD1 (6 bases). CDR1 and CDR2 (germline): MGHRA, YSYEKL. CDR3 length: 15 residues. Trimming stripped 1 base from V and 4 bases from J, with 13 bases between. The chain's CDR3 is CASSQGVSGAETQYF. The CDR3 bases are TGCGCCAGCAGCCAAGGGGTTTCAGGGGCAGAGACCCAGTACTTC.

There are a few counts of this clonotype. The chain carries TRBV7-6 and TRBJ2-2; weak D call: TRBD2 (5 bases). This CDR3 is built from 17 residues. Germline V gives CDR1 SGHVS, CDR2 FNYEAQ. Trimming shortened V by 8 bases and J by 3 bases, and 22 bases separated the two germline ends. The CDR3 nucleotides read TGTGCCAGCTCAAGTGGTTCCGGGGTGAAGGACACCGGGGAGCTGTTTTTT. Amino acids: CASSSGSGVKDTGELFF.

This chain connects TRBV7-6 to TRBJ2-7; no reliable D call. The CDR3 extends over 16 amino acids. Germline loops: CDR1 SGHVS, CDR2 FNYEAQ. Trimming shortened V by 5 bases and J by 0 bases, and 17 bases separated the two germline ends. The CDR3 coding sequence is TGTGCCAGCAGCCCCTTGGGCTCCTGGGGCTCCTACGAGCAGTACTTC. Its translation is CASSPLGSWGSYEQYF.

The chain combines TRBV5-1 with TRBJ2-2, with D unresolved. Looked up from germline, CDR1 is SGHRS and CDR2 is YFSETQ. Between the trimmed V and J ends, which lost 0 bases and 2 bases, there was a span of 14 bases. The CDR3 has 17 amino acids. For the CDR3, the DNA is TGCGCCAGCAGCTTGGTGTCAGACGGATTTAACACCGGGGAGCTGTTTTTT. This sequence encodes CASSLVSDGFNTGELFF.

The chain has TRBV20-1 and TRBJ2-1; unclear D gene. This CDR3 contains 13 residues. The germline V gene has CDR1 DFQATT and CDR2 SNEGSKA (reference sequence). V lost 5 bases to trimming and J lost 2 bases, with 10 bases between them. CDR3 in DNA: TGCAGTGCTGGCCCAGCGACCTACAATGAGCAGTTCTTC. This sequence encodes CSAGPATYNEQFF.

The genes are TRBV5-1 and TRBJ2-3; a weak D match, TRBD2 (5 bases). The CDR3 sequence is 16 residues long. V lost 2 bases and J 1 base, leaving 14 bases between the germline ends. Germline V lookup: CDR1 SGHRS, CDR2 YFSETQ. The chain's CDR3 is CASSFEGGLGTDTQYF. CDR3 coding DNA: TGCGCCAGCAGCTTCGAGGGTGGCTTAGGCACAGATACGCAGTATTTT.

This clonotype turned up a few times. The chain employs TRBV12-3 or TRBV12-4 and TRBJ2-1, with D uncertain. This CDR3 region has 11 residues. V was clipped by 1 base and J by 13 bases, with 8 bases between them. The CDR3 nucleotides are TGTGCCAGCAGTTTAGAAAAGGACCAGTTCTTC. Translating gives CASSLEKDQFF.

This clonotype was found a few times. As DNA, the CDR3 is TGTGCCAGCAGAAAAGAACCTGGGACTAGCGGGAGAACGTCAGATACGCAGTATTTT. It encodes CASRKEPGTSGRTSDTQYF. The chain is built from TRBV12-3 or TRBV12-4 and TRBJ2-3, with 14 bases aligning to TRBD2. This CDR3 spans 19 amino acids. The V gene end was trimmed by 6 bases and the J gene end by 4 bases; junction bases not matched to a gene: 15.

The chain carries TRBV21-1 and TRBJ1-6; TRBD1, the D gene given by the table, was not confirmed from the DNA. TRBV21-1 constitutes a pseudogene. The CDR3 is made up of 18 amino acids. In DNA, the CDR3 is TGTGCCAGTGTCCCGGGAGTACAGGGAGTCGCCTATAATTCACCCCTCCACTTT. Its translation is CASVPGVQGVAYNSPLHF.

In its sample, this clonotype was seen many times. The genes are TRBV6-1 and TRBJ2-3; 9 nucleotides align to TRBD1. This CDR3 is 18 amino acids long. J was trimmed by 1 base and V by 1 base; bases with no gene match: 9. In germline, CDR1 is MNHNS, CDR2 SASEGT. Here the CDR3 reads CASSEGTGALRGTDTQYF. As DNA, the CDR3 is TGTGCCAGCAGTGAAGGGACAGGGGCATTGAGGGGCACAGATACGCAGTATTTT.